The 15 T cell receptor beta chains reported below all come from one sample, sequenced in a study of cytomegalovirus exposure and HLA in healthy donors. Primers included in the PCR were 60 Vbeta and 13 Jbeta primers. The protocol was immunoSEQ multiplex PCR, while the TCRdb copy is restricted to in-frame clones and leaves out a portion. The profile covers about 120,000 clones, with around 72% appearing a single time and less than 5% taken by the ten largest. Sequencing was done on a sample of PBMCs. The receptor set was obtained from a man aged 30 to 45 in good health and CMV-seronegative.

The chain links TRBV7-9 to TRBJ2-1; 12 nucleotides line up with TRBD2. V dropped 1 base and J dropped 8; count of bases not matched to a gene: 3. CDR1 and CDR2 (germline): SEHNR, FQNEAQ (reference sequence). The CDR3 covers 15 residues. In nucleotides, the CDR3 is TGTGCCAGCAGCTTAGGACTAGCGGGGGACCATGAGCAGTTCTTC. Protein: CASSLGLAGDHEQFF.

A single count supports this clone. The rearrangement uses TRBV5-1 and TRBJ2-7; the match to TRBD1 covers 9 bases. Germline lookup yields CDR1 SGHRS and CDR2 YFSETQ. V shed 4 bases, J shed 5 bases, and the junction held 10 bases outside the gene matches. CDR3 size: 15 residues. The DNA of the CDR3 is TGCGCCAGCAGCATAGCTGGACAGGGGCTCGACGAGCAGTACTTC. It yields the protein CASSIAGQGLDEQYF.

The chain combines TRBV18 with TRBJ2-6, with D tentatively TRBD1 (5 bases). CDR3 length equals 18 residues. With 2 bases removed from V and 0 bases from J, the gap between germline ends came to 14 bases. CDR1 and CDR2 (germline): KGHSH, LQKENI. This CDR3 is CASSPRQKTSSGANVLTF. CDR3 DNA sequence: TGTGCCAGCTCACCAAGACAGAAGACGAGCTCTGGGGCCAACGTCCTGACTTTC.

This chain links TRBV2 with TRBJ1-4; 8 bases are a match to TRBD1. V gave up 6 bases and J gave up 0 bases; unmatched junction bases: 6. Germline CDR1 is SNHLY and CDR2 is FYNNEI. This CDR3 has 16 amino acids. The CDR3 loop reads CASRTGATATNEKLFF. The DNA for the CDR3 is TGTGCCAGCAGGACAGGGGCCACGGCAACTAATGAAAAACTGTTTTTT.

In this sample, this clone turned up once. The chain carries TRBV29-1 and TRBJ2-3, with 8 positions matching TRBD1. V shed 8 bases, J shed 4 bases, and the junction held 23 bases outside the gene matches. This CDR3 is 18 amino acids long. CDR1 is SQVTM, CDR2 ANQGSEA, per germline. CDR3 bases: TGCAGCTTTGGGGGTGCGGGACAGGAGGGTCTCGGGGCAGATACGCAGTATTTT. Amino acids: CSFGGAGQEGLGADTQYF.

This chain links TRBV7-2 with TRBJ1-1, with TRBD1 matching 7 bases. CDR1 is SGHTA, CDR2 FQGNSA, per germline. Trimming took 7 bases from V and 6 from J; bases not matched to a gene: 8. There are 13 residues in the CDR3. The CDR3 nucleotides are TGTGCCAGCAAACGAGGGGGCACGGCTGAAGCTTTCTTT. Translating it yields CASKRGGTAEAFF.

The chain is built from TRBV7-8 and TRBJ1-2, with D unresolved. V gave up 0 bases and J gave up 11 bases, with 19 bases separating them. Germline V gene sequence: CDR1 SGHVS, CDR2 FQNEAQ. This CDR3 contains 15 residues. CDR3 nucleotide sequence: TGTGCCAGCAGCTTAGCGTCGGTAGTGAACCGTCTATACACCTTC. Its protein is CASSLASVVNRLYTF.

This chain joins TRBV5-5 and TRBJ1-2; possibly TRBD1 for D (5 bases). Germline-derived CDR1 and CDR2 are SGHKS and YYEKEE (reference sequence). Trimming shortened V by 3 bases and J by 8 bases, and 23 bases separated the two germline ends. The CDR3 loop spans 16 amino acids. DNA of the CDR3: TGTGCCAGCAGCTGGGGGATTGGAGGGGACTTCCGAGGCTACACCTTC. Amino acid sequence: CASSWGIGGDFRGYTF. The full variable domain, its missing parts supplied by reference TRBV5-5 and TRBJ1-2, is DAGVTQSPTHLIKTRGQQVTLRCSPISGHKSVSWYQQVLGQGPQFIFQYYEKEERGRGNFPDRFSARQFPNYSSELNVNALLLGDSALYLCASSWGIGGDFRGYTFGSGTRLTVV.

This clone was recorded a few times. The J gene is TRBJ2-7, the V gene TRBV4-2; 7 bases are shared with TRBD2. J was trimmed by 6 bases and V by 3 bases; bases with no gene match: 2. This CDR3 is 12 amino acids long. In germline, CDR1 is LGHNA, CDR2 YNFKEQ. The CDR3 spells CASSQGGFEQYF. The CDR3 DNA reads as TGTGCCAGCAGCCAGGGGGGGTTCGAGCAGTACTTC.

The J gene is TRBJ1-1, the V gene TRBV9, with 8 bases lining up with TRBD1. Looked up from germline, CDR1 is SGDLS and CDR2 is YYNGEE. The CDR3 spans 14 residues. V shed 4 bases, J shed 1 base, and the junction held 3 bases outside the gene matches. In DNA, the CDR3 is TGTGCCAGCAGCTTTGGACAGGGGAACACTGAAGCTTTCTTT. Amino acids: CASSFGQGNTEAFF.

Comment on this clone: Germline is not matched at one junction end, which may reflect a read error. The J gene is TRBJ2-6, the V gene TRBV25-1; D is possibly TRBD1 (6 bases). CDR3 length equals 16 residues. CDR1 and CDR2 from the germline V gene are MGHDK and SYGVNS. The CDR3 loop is CASSEDRVSGANVLAF. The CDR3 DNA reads TGTGCCAGCAGCGAGGACAGAGTCTCTGGGGCCAACGTCCTGGCTTTC.

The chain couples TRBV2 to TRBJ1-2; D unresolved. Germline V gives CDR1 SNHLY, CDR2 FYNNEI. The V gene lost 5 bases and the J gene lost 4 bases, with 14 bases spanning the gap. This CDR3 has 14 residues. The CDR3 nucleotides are TGTGCCAGCAGTAGAATCACGGGGTCCTATGGCTACACCTTC. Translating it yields CASSRITGSYGYTF.

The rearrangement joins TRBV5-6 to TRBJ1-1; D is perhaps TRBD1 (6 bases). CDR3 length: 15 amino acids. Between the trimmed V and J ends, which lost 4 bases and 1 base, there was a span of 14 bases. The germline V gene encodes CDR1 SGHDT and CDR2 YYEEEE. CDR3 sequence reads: CASSRRQDRNTEAFF. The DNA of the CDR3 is TGTGCCAGCAGCCGTCGACAGGACCGGAACACTGAAGCTTTCTTT.

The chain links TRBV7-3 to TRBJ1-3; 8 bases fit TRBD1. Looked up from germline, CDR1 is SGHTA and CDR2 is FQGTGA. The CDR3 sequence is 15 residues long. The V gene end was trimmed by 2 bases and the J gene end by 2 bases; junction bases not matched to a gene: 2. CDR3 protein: CASSLQGAAGNTIYF. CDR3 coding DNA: TGTGCCAGCAGCTTACAGGGGGCCGCTGGAAACACCATATATTTT.

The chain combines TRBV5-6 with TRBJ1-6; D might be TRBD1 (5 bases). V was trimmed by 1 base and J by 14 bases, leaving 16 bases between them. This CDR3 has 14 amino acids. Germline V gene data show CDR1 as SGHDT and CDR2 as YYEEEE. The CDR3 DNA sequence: TGTGCCAGCAGCTTGACAGGCCCTTTTTTCACCCTCCACTTT. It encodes CASSLTGPFFTLHF.